This TCR beta chain is drawn from a study of T cells in Graves' hyperthyroidism and ophthalmopathy (dated by TCRdb to the late 2010s). As for the study more broadly: Peripheral blood was collected at initial diagnosis, before any treatment. For training and testing, the 100 or so patients in the discovery cohort were randomly divided in a 7:3 ratio. After blood sampling, hyperthyroidism patients were treated with methimazole at a starting dose of 30 mg daily, and ophthalmopathy patients were treated with high-dose intravenous methylprednisolone. TCR V-J signatures able to tell the groups apart were searched for in a discovery cohort of 100 or so patients, of whom about 40 had Graves' ophthalmopathy and about 60 had stable Graves' hyperthyroidism. Prospective prediction of ophthalmopathy was tested in an independent validation cohort consisting of 18 to 20 hyperthyroidism patients and 15 to 17 patients who later progressed to ophthalmopathy. The paper reports TCR Vbeta CDR3 sequencing of roughly 140 peripheral blood samples: under 45 ophthalmopathy, under 80 hyperthyroidism and around 17 progressor patients. Thyroid tissue and blood T-cell repertoires from several Graves' hyperthyroidism patients were also compared in the study.

The CDR3 runs 15 amino acids, cysteine and phenylalanine included. The kept DNA is CDR3 alone, 45 bases in frame from the first base. V drops 0 bases and J drops 0 bases, leaving 8 bases in between. CDR1 and CDR2, per the germline V gene, are MGHRA and YSYEKL. Notes on this clonotype: Its antigen target is currently unknown. Nothing much larger sits one base from this clone, and base qualities are not available.

Overall study outcomes, separate from this receptor: In validation, the model predicted progression to ophthalmopathy a median of about 6 months before onset, with approximately 70% sensitivity and about 72% specificity. A 13 V-J signature model separated ophthalmopathy from stable hyperthyroidism, with around 88% sensitivity and about 81% specificity in cross-validation and 80%/75% in testing. Most expanded thyroid clonotypes (frequency above 0.001) were also detected in blood, suggesting blood repertoires may reflect thyroid immune responses. Sample size was not statistically predetermined, and blinding of investigators to group allocation was not performed.

Graves' hyperthyroidism was defined as stable when no progression to ophthalmopathy occurred over 18 months of follow-up. The hyperthyroidism patients were between 18 and 65 years old and newly diagnosed, with a disease duration of less than 2 months. Any patient with an uncontrolled infection, another autoimmune disease, pregnancy or lactation was excluded. Diagnoses relied on clinical symptoms, serum thyroxine and TRAb, thyroid ultrasound and orbital computed tomography. PBMCs were separated from around 9.1 ml of fresh peripheral blood using Ficoll-Paque density gradient centrifugation. Total RNA was extracted using Trizol reagent, and RNA quality was assessed on an Agilent 2100 Bioanalyzer. The TCR beta CDR3 regions were amplified from RNA transcripts. The first round of RT-PCR for the TCR CDR3 was performed with the HTBI primer set and the Qiagen OneStep RT-PCR kit. Libraries were constructed in a second round of multiplex PCR, after which size selection and purification were carried out. Libraries were sequenced paired-end with 100 bp reads on an Illumina HiSeq2000. On the authors' methods: SOAPnuke was used to process the raw data, throwing out any read that contained adapters or uncalled bases, had a mean Phred below 15, or lacked an exact constant-primer or identifier match. COPE v1.2.5 was used to merge high-quality paired reads, and clonotypes were defined as unique nucleotide sequences. MiTCR v1.1 was used to align the clonotypes against IMGT TRBV, TRBD and TRBJ reference segments. Only V-J combinations with frequency above 0.0001, covering roughly 99% of repertoires, were analysed. The TCS score was defined as the ratio of F50 (clonal expansion) to E x V (chaos), calculated using BLOSUM62-based TCRdist between CDR3 peptides within each V-J. Welch's t-statistics and random forest reduced just over 500 V-J features to 10 to 15, which were used in a naive Bayes classifier (R e1071). In-frame beta chains were kept once TCRdb had trimmed the public reads at Q25 with fastp and called clones with MiXCR. Merged by CDR3 protein, the rows form single entries marked with the most common genes and DNA. The V and J calls were not made by the authors but by TCRdb's processing. Within this sample are around 520,000 distinct CDR3 sequences, with 14% of them counted one time only. The ten largest clones take up approximately 15% of the sample.

The TCR originated in a woman aged 40 to 55 with Graves' hyperthyroidism. The chain was built from TRBV4-1 and TRBJ1-1; no confident D gene assignment can be made. The sample consisted of blood. The CDR3 protein is CASSQDWQMNTEAFF. The DNA sequence follows: TGCGCCAGCAGCCAAGATTGGCAGATGAACACTGAAGCTTTCTTT.